Listed here is a single T cell receptor (beta chain). The data stem from a study of blood T cell repertoires in COVID-19. Overall study context: COVID-19 samples from acute and convalescent phases originated in the United States, Italy and Spain. T cells, B-cell-depleted T cells, or PBMCs provided the cDNA or gDNA that served as material.

Looked up from germline, CDR1 is LGHNA and CDR2 is YNFKEQ. The V gene end was trimmed by 1 base and the J gene end by 8 bases; junction bases not matched to a gene: 5. This CDR3 comprises 16 residues. In the original processing: Estimates of nucleated cell counts were drawn from the amplification of reference gene primers. Sequencing used immunoSEQ multiplex PCR; TCRdb keeps in-frame clones, though not all of them. V and J calls and clone size follow that table, whereas D and trimming were derived from the DNA. The repertoire consists of under 250,000 clones, with around nine tenths occurring once and the leading ten covering approximately 6.8%.

The clonotype was recovered from an older woman with active or convalescent COVID-19. The chain has TRBV4-2 and TRBJ1-6; 10 bases map to TRBD1. Sequenced: peripheral blood. This CDR3 reads CASSQGGQGNYSPLHF. The CDR3 bases are TGTGCCAGCAGCCAAGGGGGACAGGGGAATTATTCACCCCTCCACTTT.